This is a list of T cell receptor beta chains from one sample in a study of blood T cell repertoires in COVID-19. Profiling relied on immunoSEQ multiplex PCR, and the TCRdb table lists in-frame clones only, not all of them. The top ten clones hold roughly 11% of a sample with over 60,000 clones, 65% to 90% of them seen once. Sequencing used peripheral blood. The receptors were sampled from a man between 65 and 85 years old with active or convalescent COVID-19. Each CDR3 is given with its conserved first and last residue. A D gene is named only where the DNA matches it firmly. Where a row states a size, it is once, few, many or the class of an expanded clone; other rows omit it.

d_gene: -
abundance: once
v_gene: TRBV30
j_gene: TRBJ2-1
CDR3nt: TGTGCCTGGAGCTCCAGGGTAACGGATGAGCAGTTCTTC
CDR3aa: CAWSSRVTDEQFF

d_gene: -
abundance: -
v_gene: TRBV12-3/TRBV12-4
j_gene: TRBJ2-4
CDR3nt: TGTGCCAACCAGGGTCTAGCCAAAAACATTCAGTACTTC
CDR3aa: CANQGLAKNIQYF

d_gene: TRBD1
abundance: -
v_gene: TRBV2
j_gene: TRBJ1-2
CDR3nt: TGTGCCAGCAGTGTCCTGACAGGGTTGGGCTATGGCTACACCTTC
CDR3aa: CASSVLTGLGYGYTF

d_gene: TRBD1
abundance: -
v_gene: TRBV5-6
j_gene: TRBJ2-7
CDR3nt: TGTGCCAGCAGCTTGTTCAGGGGGTCGATCTACGAGCAGTACTTC
CDR3aa: CASSLFRGSIYEQYF

d_gene: -
abundance: -
v_gene: TRBV3-1/TRBV3-2
j_gene: TRBJ1-2
CDR3nt: TGTGCCAGCAGCCAAGACGGCCCCGGGAGGGATGGCTACACCTTC
CDR3aa: CASSQDGPGRDGYTF

d_gene: -
abundance: -
v_gene: TRBV6-4
j_gene: TRBJ2-2
CDR3nt: TGTGCCAGCAAAGACAACGCTAAGGCTCGACCGAACACCGGGGAGCTGTTTTTT
CDR3aa: CASKDNAKARPNTGELFF

d_gene: TRBD1
abundance: -
v_gene: TRBV28
j_gene: TRBJ1-5
CDR3nt: TGTGCCAGCAGTTCCTCCGGGACAGGGGATCAGCCCCAGCATTTT
CDR3aa: CASSSSGTGDQPQHF

d_gene: -
abundance: once
v_gene: TRBV19
j_gene: TRBJ1-3
CDR3nt: TGTGCCACGGTACTCGGTTGGGGCCCGGGAAACACCATATATTTT
CDR3aa: CATVLGWGPGNTIYF

d_gene: -
abundance: -
v_gene: TRBV11-3
j_gene: TRBJ2-1
CDR3nt: TGTGCCAGCAGCTTAGCTGGCACGAACTCCTACAATGAGCAGTTCTTC
CDR3aa: CASSLAGTNSYNEQFF

d_gene: TRBD1
abundance: -
v_gene: TRBV5-1
j_gene: TRBJ1-1
CDR3nt: TGCGCCAGCAGCTTGGCAGGGGGTGGCACTGAAGCTTTCTTT
CDR3aa: CASSLAGGGTEAFF

d_gene: -
abundance: few
v_gene: TRBV6-2/TRBV6-3
j_gene: TRBJ2-1
CDR3nt: TGTGCCAGCAGTTACTTTGTCTATGAGCAGTTCTTC
CDR3aa: CASSYFVYEQFF

d_gene: TRBD1
abundance: -
v_gene: TRBV5-4
j_gene: TRBJ2-5
CDR3nt: TGTGCCAGCAGCAAGACAGGGGAAGAGACCCAGTACTTC
CDR3aa: CASSKTGEETQYF